These T cell receptor beta chains were read from a single sample in a study of identical twins. TCRdb fed the 5' RACE reads into MiXCR, producing one record per CDR3 protein. Seen here are about 530,000 distinct CDR3 sequences, roughly 15% observed once, and the top ten hold about 0.47%. These data were also filed under a second study, of yellow fever vaccine responses in identical twins.

The sequencing input was CD4+ T cells sorted from blood. Every receptor here comes from a young woman in good health. Each CDR3 is given with its conserved first and last residue. The order of the fields is V gene, clone size, J gene, D gene, CDR3 protein, CDR3 DNA. D genes are given only for firm matches. Expanded clones get a size class; other rows say once, few or many, or leave the size out.

V: TRBV5-1
size: many
J: TRBJ1-1
D: .
CDR3: CASSLEGTNTEAFF
DNA: TGCGCCAGCAGCTTGGAGGGGACTAACACTGAAGCTTTCTTT

V: TRBV14
size: .
J: TRBJ2-7
D: .
CDR3: CASSPLDGKSSYEQYF
DNA: TGTGCCAGCAGCCCTCTTGACGGGAAGAGCTCCTACGAGCAGTACTTC

V: TRBV28
size: .
J: TRBJ2-6
D: .
CDR3: CASSLGFGTPISGANVLTF
DNA: TGTGCCAGCAGTTTGGGGTTCGGGACACCGATCTCTGGGGCCAACGTCCTGACTTTC

V: TRBV20-1
size: .
J: TRBJ2-5
D: .
CDR3: CSARQSETQYF
DNA: TGCAGTGCTAGACAGTCGGAGACCCAGTACTTC

V: TRBV7-7
size: .
J: TRBJ2-1
D: TRBD2
CDR3: CASSSGLAGVAEQFF
DNA: TGTGCCAGCAGCTCTGGACTAGCGGGAGTAGCTGAGCAGTTCTTC

V: TRBV2
size: few
J: TRBJ2-1
D: .
CDR3: CASSLDRFSYNEQFF
DNA: TGTGCCAGCAGCTTAGACAGATTCTCCTACAATGAGCAGTTCTTC

V: TRBV20-1
size: .
J: TRBJ2-1
D: .
CDR3: CSARGSTYNEQFF
DNA: TGCAGTGCGAGAGGGAGCACCTACAATGAGCAGTTCTTC

V: TRBV28
size: .
J: TRBJ2-7
D: .
CDR3: CASSATGYEQYF
DNA: TGTGCCAGCAGCGCGACTGGATACGAGCAGTACTTC

V: TRBV12-3/TRBV12-4
size: many
J: TRBJ2-1
D: TRBD2
CDR3: CASSLGTSGSNEQFF
DNA: TGTGCCAGCAGTTTAGGGACTAGCGGGAGCAATGAGCAGTTCTTC

V: TRBV5-1
size: .
J: TRBJ1-2
D: .
CDR3: CASRGSTHANYGYTF
DNA: TGCGCCAGCAGAGGCTCTACCCACGCCAACTATGGCTACACCTTC

V: TRBV3-1
size: .
J: TRBJ1-1
D: .
CDR3: CASRPNQGAGTEAFF
DNA: TGTGCCAGCAGACCGAACCAGGGAGCCGGCACTGAAGCTTTCTTT

V: TRBV5-1
size: many
J: TRBJ2-5
D: TRBD2
CDR3: CASSLGPSGNQQETQYF
DNA: TGCGCCAGCAGCTTGGGACCTAGCGGGAACCAACAAGAGACCCAGTACTTC

V: TRBV5-5
size: few
J: TRBJ1-1
D: .
CDR3: CASSLGLNGLQNTEAFF
DNA: TGTGCCAGCAGCTTGGGGTTGAACGGCCTTCAGAACACTGAAGCTTTCTTT

V: TRBV28
size: .
J: TRBJ1-6
D: .
CDR3: CASSFKGGRSSPLHF
DNA: TGTGCCAGCAGTTTCAAGGGGGGACGGAGTTCACCCCTCCACTTT

V: TRBV11-1
size: .
J: TRBJ2-1
D: .
CDR3: CASSLVVGGGKPHNEQFF
DNA: TGTGCCAGCAGCTTAGTTGTCGGGGGCGGGAAGCCCCACAATGAGCAGTTCTTC

V: TRBV6-1
size: .
J: TRBJ1-3
D: TRBD1
CDR3: CASSLTDRVGNTIYF
DNA: TGTGCCAGCAGCCTCACCGACAGGGTGGGAAACACCATATATTTT

V: TRBV2
size: few
J: TRBJ2-2
D: .
CDR3: CASSPFGTGNTGELFF
DNA: TGTGCCAGCAGTCCCTTCGGGACTGGGAACACCGGGGAGCTGTTTTTT

V: TRBV20-1
size: .
J: TRBJ2-7
D: .
CDR3: CSALKDEQYF
DNA: TGCAGTGCTCTAAAAGACGAGCAGTACTTC

V: TRBV28
size: .
J: TRBJ1-2
D: .
CDR3: CASSPGHSNYGYTF
DNA: TGTGCCAGCAGTCCGGGACATTCTAACTATGGCTACACCTTC

V: TRBV10-3
size: .
J: TRBJ2-5
D: TRBD2
CDR3: CAISGHRAGETQYF
DNA: TGTGCCATCAGTGGCCACAGAGCGGGGGAGACCCAGTACTTC

V: TRBV20-1
size: once
J: TRBJ2-3
D: TRBD2
CDR3: CSGEAGKDTQYF
DNA: TGCAGTGGAGAAGCGGGAAAAGATACGCAGTATTTT

V: TRBV11-1
size: .
J: TRBJ2-7
D: TRBD2
CDR3: CASSLEASGRKRGSYEQYF
DNA: TGTGCCAGCAGCTTAGAGGCTAGCGGGAGAAAAAGGGGCTCCTACGAGCAGTACTTC

V: TRBV29-1
size: .
J: TRBJ2-1
D: .
CDR3: CSGGVFSYNEQFF
DNA: TGCAGCGGCGGGGTCTTTTCCTACAATGAGCAGTTCTTC